These 27 T cell receptor beta chains came from one sample sequenced in a study of blood T cells in healthy people across ages. A sample-barcoded 5' primer and a J-beta primer mix were used in a second PCR of roughly 6 to 11 cycles. TCRdb reprocessed the 5' RACE reads via MiXCR and lists one record per CDR3 protein. The data show about 620,000 distinct CDR3 sequences, 52% seen once. Sequencing input: blood. The receptors stem from a woman at least 80 years old in good health.

This clonotype showed up many times. The rearrangement joins TRBV21-1 to TRBJ2-3; TRBD1, the D gene given by the table, was not confirmed from the DNA. TRBV21-1 is a pseudogene segment. CDR3 length equals 13 residues. The CDR3 spells CARKGYPTDTQYF. The CDR3 DNA follows: TGTGCCAGAAAGGGGTACCCCACAGATACGCAGTATTTT.

A remark on this clonotype: Since a much larger clone is just one base distant, this may be a read error. The chain joins TRBV13 to TRBJ1-2, with D unclear. The CDR3 length is 14 residues. Germline V CDR1 and CDR2: PRHDT, FYEKMQ (reference sequence). CDR3 amino acids: CACSWALGGGGYTF. The CDR3 nucleotides are TGTGCCTGCAGCTGGGCCCTAGGAGGTGGGGGCTACACCTTC.

The rearrangement links TRBV12-3 or TRBV12-4 to TRBJ2-1; 8 bases line up with TRBD1. This CDR3 region has 14 residues. Trimming removed 5 bases from V and 5 bases from J; junction bases left unmatched: 5. CDR3 sequence: CASSTTGANNEQFF. CDR3 in DNA: TGTGCCAGCAGTACGACAGGGGCCAACAATGAGCAGTTCTTC.

The gene calls are TRBV29-1 and TRBJ2-1, with TRBD1 identical over 8 bases. CDR1 and CDR2 from the germline V gene are SQVTM and ANQGSEA. After removal of 6 bases from V and 5 bases from J, the junction contained 15 bases not matched to a gene. The CDR3 spans 16 residues. The CDR3 DNA reads TGCAGCGTCACAAAAAGGGGGGACAGGATAAACAATGAGCAGTTCTTC. Protein: CSVTKRGDRINNEQFF.

This clonotype was counted between two and nine times. The chain recombines TRBV20-1 with TRBJ1-5; 9 nucleotides match TRBD1. After removal of 5 bases from V and 7 bases from J, the junction contained 6 bases not matched to a gene. This CDR3 is 13 amino acids long. Germline V gene data show CDR1 as DFQATT and CDR2 as SNEGSKA (reference sequence). The CDR3: CSALDRGVQPQHF. The CDR3 region has the DNA TGCAGTGCTTTGGACAGGGGAGTCCAGCCCCAGCATTTT.

This chain connects TRBV4-1 to TRBJ2-1; TRBD1 matches 8 bases. The junction had 3 bases not matched to a gene; V was cut back by 3 bases and J by 2 bases. This CDR3 has 15 amino acids. The germline V gene encodes CDR1 MGHRA and CDR2 YSYEKL. For the CDR3, the DNA is TGCGCCAGCAGCCAGGGACAGGAACCCTACAATGAGCAGTTCTTC. Its translation is CASSQGQEPYNEQFF.

This clonotype occurred a few times. CDR3 in DNA: TGTGCCAGCAGTATGACGAGGACTTGGAGGACTGAAGCTTTCTTT. It translates to CASSMTRTWRTEAFF. The chain links TRBV28 to TRBJ1-1; D unclear. The CDR3 has 15 amino acids. From germline, CDR1 is MDHEN and CDR2 SYDVKM. Trimming removed 5 bases at V and 5 bases at J, with 18 bases between.

This clonotype was detected many times. The germline gene is not matched at one end of the junction; a read error may be the cause. The J gene is TRBJ1-1, the V gene TRBV5-1; D unclear. Germline assignment: CDR1 SGHRS and CDR2 YFSETQ. The CDR3 covers 13 residues. Here the CDR3 DNA reads TGTGCCAGCAGCTCCCAACCGAACACTGAAGCTTTCTTT. As protein: CASSSQPNTEAFF.

This chain links TRBV6-2 or TRBV6-3 with TRBJ1-5; D gene unclear. The CDR3 totals 15 residues. V lost 6 bases and J lost 0, with 12 bases in between. The V gene's germline CDR1 is MNHEY and CDR2 SVGEGT. CDR3 coding DNA: TGTGCCAGCAGCCGATGGGCTTATAGCAATCAGCCCCAGCATTTT. Translated: CASSRWAYSNQPQHF.

J is TRBJ1-6 and V is TRBV6-6, with D possibly matching TRBD1 (5 bases). Looked up from germline, CDR1 is MNHNY and CDR2 is SVGAGI (reference sequence). This CDR3 has 15 residues. Between the trimmed V and J ends, which lost 2 bases and 7 bases, there was a span of 12 bases. The CDR3 nucleotides read TGTGCCAGCAGTTACAGCAGGGTAGAGAATTCACCCCTCCACTTT. As protein: CASSYSRVENSPLHF.

About this clonotype itself: A clone one base away is much larger, so this may be a read error. The J gene is TRBJ2-3, the V gene TRBV20-1; a weak D match, TRBD1 (6 bases). Trimming pared 0 bases from V and 5 bases from J, leaving 15 bases between. The CDR3 is 15 residues long. Germline CDR1 DFQATT, CDR2 SNEGSKA (reference sequence). The CDR3 sequence: CSARDARRGVDTQYF. In DNA, the CDR3 is TGCAGTGCTAGAGATGCTCGCAGGGGTGTAGATACGCAGTATTTT.

V usage is TRBV5-1 and J usage is TRBJ1-1; 10 nucleotides line up with TRBD1. V trimming: 3 bases; J trimming: 8 bases; junction bases outside the gene matches: 10. The V gene's germline CDR1 is SGHRS and CDR2 YFSETQ. This CDR3 contains 15 residues. Here the CDR3 DNA reads TGCGCCAGCAGCTCAGCGACAGGGGGCGCGGGGGAAGCTTTCTTT. It yields the protein CASSSATGGAGEAFF.

Concerning this clonotype: Since a much larger clone is just one base distant, this may be a read error. The CDR3 bases are TGCAGCGGCAGGGGAGGGGAATCTGATGGCTATGGCTACACCTTC. Translation: CSGRGGESDGYGYTF. The chain recombines TRBV29-1 with TRBJ1-2, with a possible D match to TRBD1 (6 bases). The CDR3 contains 15 residues. The germline V gene encodes CDR1 SQVTM and CDR2 ANQGSEA. Trimming shortened V by 7 bases and J by 4 bases, and 22 bases separated the two germline ends.

On this clonotype: This may arise from a read error, as a much more abundant clone is one base away. The V and J genes are TRBV29-1 and TRBJ2-7, with D uncertain. Trimming took off 4 bases at V and 9 bases at J, with 10 bases between the two ends. CDR3 length equals 10 residues. Germline assignment: CDR1 SQVTM and CDR2 ANQGSEA. Here the CDR3 DNA reads TGCAGCGTTGGGTCTAATCGGCAGTACTTC. As protein: CSVGSNRQYF.

This clonotype was recorded at least ten times. The J gene is TRBJ2-7, the V gene TRBV12-3 or TRBV12-4, with D tentatively TRBD1 (5 bases). CDR3 size: 14 residues. The germline V and J ends were trimmed by 2 bases and 2 bases, with 10 bases remaining between them. This chain's CDR3 is CASSLQGLTYEQYF. The CDR3 bases are TGTGCCAGCAGTTTACAGGGTCTGACCTACGAGCAGTACTTC.

The chain employs TRBV7-9 and TRBJ2-3, with no clear D. The CDR3 contains 16 residues. The V gene's germline CDR1 is SEHNR and CDR2 FQNEAQ (reference sequence). V shed 5 bases and J shed 2 bases, with 17 bases lying between them. DNA of the CDR3: TGTGCCAGCAGCGTGTATTCCCCAGGATCCACAGATACGCAGTATTTT. It is translated as CASSVYSPGSTDTQYF.

This clonotype was counted between two and nine times. The V call is TRBV6-5, the J call TRBJ2-4; 11 nucleotides match TRBD2. Per germline, CDR1 MNHEY and CDR2 SVGAGI. The V segment lost 5 bases and the J segment 13 bases; nucleotides outside the gene matches: 16. The CDR3 sequence is 16 residues long. The CDR3 bases are TGTGCCAGCAGTCTCACCCTAGCGGGAGGTGGGGATGAGCAGTACTTC. It yields the protein CASSLTLAGGGDEQYF.

This clonotype was seen at least ten times. The chain has TRBV6-5 and TRBJ2-1; D may be TRBD1 or TRBD2 (7 bases each). The CDR3 contains 13 residues. The V and J ends lost 8 bases and 9 bases respectively, with 17 bases between them. CDR1 and CDR2 from the germline V gene are MNHEY and SVGAGI. This CDR3 reads CASQGGFYGEQFF. The CDR3 DNA follows: TGTGCCAGCCAGGGGGGGTTTTACGGTGAGCAGTTCTTC.

CDR3 loop: CASSQRGGTEAFF. In DNA, the CDR3 is TGCGCCAGCAGCCAGCGGGGAGGAACTGAAGCTTTCTTT. The chain joins TRBV4-1 to TRBJ1-1; D is undetermined. From germline, CDR1 is MGHRA and CDR2 YSYEKL. This CDR3 contains 13 residues. V lost 3 bases and J 5 bases, leaving 10 bases between the germline ends.

With respect to this clonotype: A read error may explain this, as a much larger clone is one base away. The V gene is TRBV28, the J gene TRBJ1-5; D might be TRBD1 (6 bases). This CDR3 comprises 13 residues. V was cut by 5 bases and J by 6 bases, with 11 bases left in between. In germline, CDR1 is MDHEN, CDR2 SYDVKM. The CDR3 DNA sequence: TGTGCCAGCAGTCAGGGGAGCTGTCAGCCCCAGCATTTT. Its protein is CASSQGSCQPQHF.

A remark on this clonotype: With a much larger clone just one base away, this may be a read error. The J gene is TRBJ2-3, the V gene TRBV12-3 or TRBV12-4, with a weak D call TRBD1 (6 bases). The CDR3 runs 16 residues. Trimming took 2 bases from V and 8 from J, leaving 20 bases between them. CDR3 in DNA: TGTGCCAGCAGTTTACTGGGGGCGAGGCGGAAACCTACGCAGTATTTT. It is translated as CASSLLGARRKPTQYF.

The table lists this clonotype with many counts. V gene TRBV12-3 or TRBV12-4 combines with J gene TRBJ2-7; 10 bases match TRBD2. The CDR3 runs 14 residues. V was pared by 3 bases and J by 7 bases, with 6 bases of the junction left unmatched. The CDR3 coding sequence is TGTGCCAGCAGTTTGGGTAGCGGGAGGCGGGAGCAGTACTTC. Protein: CASSLGSGRREQYF.

V is TRBV29-1 and J is TRBJ1-5; D not certain. There are 14 residues in the CDR3. With 6 bases removed from V and 0 bases from J, the gap between germline ends came to 12 bases. Germline loops: CDR1 SQVTM, CDR2 ANQGSEA. CDR3 protein: CSVLFSNSNQPQHF. The CDR3 region has the DNA TGCAGCGTGTTATTTTCAAATAGCAATCAGCCCCAGCATTTT.

Many counts were recorded for this clonotype. V and J are TRBV28 and TRBJ2-7; D not resolved. The V gene lost 6 bases and the J gene lost 0 bases, with 12 bases spanning the gap. The CDR3 sequence is 14 residues long. Per the germline V gene, CDR1 is MDHEN and CDR2 is SYDVKM. The CDR3 DNA is TGTGCCAGCAGAGGACCGACGAGCTCCTACGAGCAGTACTTC. It translates to CASRGPTSSYEQYF. Full variable domain (remainder filled in from reference TRBV28 and TRBJ2-7): DVKVTQSSRYLVKRTGEKVFLECVQDMDHENMFWYRQDPGLGLRLIYFSYDVKMKEKGDIPEGYSVSREKKERFSLILESASTNQTSMYLCASRGPTSSYEQYFGPGTRLTVT.

This clonotype was seen once. The chain couples TRBV5-1 to TRBJ2-1; D may correspond to TRBD1 or TRBD2 (5 bases each). Germline V gene data show CDR1 as SGHRS and CDR2 as YFSETQ. Trimming left V 1 base short and J 7 bases short, with 15 bases between. This CDR3 is built from 15 residues. CDR3 region: CASSLIGGPGNEQFF. The DNA for the CDR3 is TGCGCCAGCAGCTTGATTGGCGGGCCAGGGAATGAGCAGTTCTTC.

This clonotype showed up many times. The chain has TRBV12-3 or TRBV12-4 and TRBJ2-1, with D possibly being TRBD1 (5 bases). With 4 bases removed from V and 6 bases from J, the gap between germline ends came to 10 bases. CDR3 length: 13 amino acids. The CDR3 nucleotides read TGTGCCAGCAGTTCAGACAGTGGCAATGAGCAGTTCTTC. Its translation is CASSSDSGNEQFF.

This clonotype has a handful of counts. J is TRBJ1-1 and V is TRBV20-1; D is possibly TRBD1 (6 bases). Germline values: CDR1 DFQATT, CDR2 SNEGSKA (reference sequence). There are 15 residues in the CDR3. Trimming cost V 0 bases and J 2 bases, with 13 bases left between them. DNA of the CDR3: TGCAGTGCTAGAGATCTCTCACAGGGTAACACTGAAGCTTTCTTT. This encodes CSARDLSQGNTEAFF.